This TCR beta chain was recovered during a study of CD8 T cells in Susac syndrome. Random-hexamer reverse transcription was applied to roughly 0.45 to 1 ug RNA. The amplification used immunoSEQ multiplex PCR on TCR beta CDR3; it spanned 54 Vbeta and 13 Jbeta. MiXCR, run by TCRdb on the immunoSEQ multiplex PCR reads, gives a single entry per CDR3 protein. The sample includes approximately 80,000 distinct CDR3 sequences, over 75% of them seen just once. V gave up 8 bases and J gave up 2 bases; unmatched junction bases: 11. The germline CDR1 and CDR2 sequences are SGHDT and YYEEEE. The CDR3 spans 17 residues. The study sequenced TCR beta in blood CD8+ and CD4+ T cells.

The sequenced sample was CD8+ T cells from PBMCs. V and J are TRBV5-6 and TRBJ2-2; 11 nucleotides align to TRBD2. This clonotype originated in a human donor with multiple sclerosis. The CDR3 nucleotides read TGTGCCAGTAGATTTTGGGGGACTAGCGGAAACACCGGGGAGCTGTTTTTT. Encoded protein: CASRFWGTSGNTGELFF.